This T cell receptor (beta chain) was observed in a study of T-cell memory formation after mild COVID-19. TCRdb reprocessed the 5' RACE reads with MiXCR, giving one entry per CDR3 protein. This table has fewer than 350,000 distinct CDR3 sequences, less than 20% appearing once. The CDR3 length is 15 residues. J gave up 2 bases and V 4 bases, and 7 bases lay outside the gene matches. CDR1 is DFQATT, CDR2 SNEGSKA, per germline (reference sequence). The chain combines TRBV20-1 with TRBJ2-7; 11 bases fit TRBD2. The sample comprised PBMCs or a T cell subset sorted from them (not recorded which). The TCR sequence derives from a man aged 18 to 30 who had mild COVID-19 (a few samples of this study predate the infection). Cell type and time point are not known. The CDR3 spells CSAIRTSGLAYEQYF. The CDR3 region has the DNA TGCAGTGCTATTAGGACTAGCGGGCTTGCCTACGAGCAGTACTTC.